What follows is one T cell receptor beta chain and its context. Its antigen is currently not known. One base away there is no much larger clone; base qualities are not given. This entry comes from a study of T cell repertoires in cytomegalovirus infection (dated by TCRdb to the late 2010s). Regarding the complete study: The peptide stimulations were aimed at well-studied HLA-B-restricted epitopes as well as recently identified HLA-C-restricted CMV epitopes, whose presentation resists viral immunomodulation. The HLA type of each donor mattered for the analysis, because public TCR beta signatures pointed to carriage of CMV infection along with the matching HLA type.

The investigation overall reported the following: In the ex vivo response, HLA-C-restricted CMV-specific TCR beta clonotypes were dominant, and in two of eight donors the single most frequent clonotype came from this HLA-C-restricted group. Carriers of CMV infection plus the relevant HLA type were discriminated by the cumulative frequency of public TCR beta family members in the study cohort and in an independent roughly 340-donor cohort.

Interpreted using the paper, the treatment or condition label stands for: in vitro stimulation with specific CMV peptide epitopes to enrich CMV-specific T cells. Sequencing relied on an Illumina HiSeq 1500. TCRdb reanalyzed the raw reads on its own, using fastp at Q25 for trimming and MiXCR for clone calling, and kept in-frame beta chains. Each record represents a unique CDR3 protein, reported with the most common genes and DNA among its rows. The sample has about a million distinct CDR3 sequences on record, approximately 31% of them singletons. The ten largest account for around an eighth of the sample. There are 15 amino acids in the CDR3, from cysteine to phenylalanine inclusive. Only the CDR3 part of the read is kept: 45 bases, read in frame from the first base. In the germline V gene (reference sequence), CDR1 corresponds to DFQATT and CDR2 to SNEGSKA. V was cut back by 0 bases and J by 5 bases, leaving a gap of 15 bases between them.

Source: cultured CD8+ T cells from PBMCs, taken from culture after CMV antigen stimulation. This clonotype originated in a human donor in good health (CMV status not recorded). Some clones in this sample may be carry-over from other donors' samples. In this chain, TRBV20-1 is recombined with TRBJ2-3; a weak D assignment points to TRBD2 (7 bases agree). The DNA sequence is given as TGCAGTGCTAGAGAGGTGGGGGGGCGCGGAGATACGCAGTATTTT. Its translation is CSAREVGGRGDTQYF.